This T cell receptor beta chain is drawn from a study of cytomegalovirus exposure and HLA in healthy donors. Vbeta (60) and Jbeta (13) primers were used in the PCR. TCRdb's copy holds only in-frame clones and misses some; the assay was immunoSEQ multiplex PCR. This table has 170,000 or so clones, around 79% appearing once. There are 15 residues in the CDR3. Germline V gene data show CDR1 as LNHNV and CDR2 as YYDKDF (reference sequence). With 0 bases clipped from V and 7 bases from J, the junction kept 3 bases outside the gene matches. The receptor's source is a woman aged 40 to 50 in good health and CMV-seronegative. The gene calls are TRBV15 and TRBJ1-2; 12 nucleotides agree with TRBD1. Sequencing used PBMCs. The CDR3 DNA follows: TGTGCCACCAGCAGAGAAGGGACAGGGGGCTCTGGCTACACCTTC. This translates into CATSREGTGGSGYTF. Looking up the rest from reference TRBV15 and TRBJ1-2 gives the full variable domain: DAMVIQNPRYQVTQFGKPVTLSCSQTLNHNVMYWYQQKSSQAPKLLFHYYDKDFNNEADTPDNFQSRRPNTSFCFLDIRSPGLGDTAMYLCATSREGTGGSGYTFGSGTRLTVV.